The clone carrying this T cell receptor beta chain has only a few counts. Losses at the gene ends were 4 bases for V and 2 bases for J; bases not matched to a gene: 5. The CDR3 is 15 residues long. Germline values: CDR1 MGHRA, CDR2 YSYEKL. These data originate in a study of identical twins. TCRdb re-derived calls from the 5' RACE reads in MiXCR, one entry per CDR3 protein. The sample includes 450,000 or so distinct CDR3 sequences, about 14% of them seen just once. This sample also belongs to another study, concerning yellow fever vaccine responses in identical twins.

The sequenced sample consisted of CD4+ T cells sorted from blood. The rearrangement links TRBV4-1 to TRBJ2-7, with 10 nucleotides matching TRBD2. The receptor's source is a young woman in good health. In DNA form, the CDR3 reads TGCGCCAGCAGCCGCATAGCGGGGGGCACCTACGAGCAGTACTTC. Protein sequence: CASSRIAGGTYEQYF.